The sequence of this TCR beta chain was determined in a study of blood T cell repertoires in COVID-19. Source study methods: Estimation of nucleated cell counts relied on the amplification of reference gene primers. The data were produced by immunoSEQ multiplex PCR, yet TCRdb's version contains in-frame clones alone and is incomplete. V, J and clone size reflect that table, while D and trimming were determined from the DNA. The table lists approximately 200,000 clones, about 85% of them singletons, with more than 4.5% in the top ten. The material sequenced was peripheral blood. This TCR was recovered from a woman aged 55-69 years who had recovered from COVID-19.

Here the CDR3 DNA reads TGTGCCAGTAGTGTAACATATCCCGGGACAGACGAGCAGTACTTC. Translating gives CASSVTYPGTDEQYF. This sequence joins TRBV19 and TRBJ2-7; 7 nucleotides agree with TRBD1. J was trimmed by 5 bases and V by 5 bases; bases with no gene match: 12. Germline-derived CDR1 and CDR2 are LNHDA and SQIVND (reference sequence). CDR3 length equals 15 residues.